These 19 T cell receptor beta chains came from one sample sequenced in a study of regulatory T cells after allogeneic stem cell transplantation. SMARTer RACE cDNA synthesis from RNA preceded amplification of the TCR beta CDR3 region. TCRdb used MiXCR to reprocess the 5' RACE reads, holding one entry per CDR3 protein. The sample yields some 5,000 distinct CDR3 sequences, roughly 96% seen once. Source: sorted CD4+ T cells from blood (whether regulatory or conventional is not recorded), taken 30 days after allogeneic stem cell transplant. These receptors were taken from a human patient who had an allogeneic stem cell transplant, so the T cells may come from the graft donor.

J is TRBJ2-1 and V is TRBV29-1; 7 bases fit TRBD1. V dropped 7 bases and J dropped 0; count of bases not matched to a gene: 12. CDR1 is SQVTM and CDR2 is ANQGSEA in the germline V gene. The CDR3 extends over 16 amino acids. The CDR3 loop is CSGTPAAGGSYNEQFF. The CDR3 DNA follows: TGCAGCGGGACCCCCGCGGCAGGGGGCTCCTACAATGAGCAGTTCTTC.

A note on this clonotype: Mismatch with germline at one junction end may stem from a read error. The J gene is TRBJ2-7, the V gene TRBV5-1; 7 bases align to TRBD2. CDR1 and CDR2 from the germline V gene are SGHRS and YFSETQ. This CDR3 is 15 amino acids long. CDR3 amino acids: CACSLLAVSLYAQYF. CDR3 bases: TGCGCCTGCAGCTTGCTAGCGGTCTCCCTGTACGCGCAGTACTTC.

The chain employs TRBV20-1 and TRBJ2-7; 7 nucleotides align to TRBD1. Germline V gives CDR1 DFQATT, CDR2 SNEGSKA (reference sequence). The CDR3 extends over 14 amino acids. CDR3 bases: TGCAGCTGTGGCGGCAGGGGGACCCGCGAGGCCCAGTACTTC. Translated: CSCGGRGTREAQYF.

In DNA form, the CDR3 reads TGCAGTGCCACCCCAGCTAGCGGCGACCAAGACGCCCAGTACTTC. This codes for CSATPASGDQDAQYF. V gene TRBV20-1 combines with J gene TRBJ2-5, with TRBD2 matching over 7 bases. This CDR3 contains 15 residues. The germline V gene has CDR1 DFQATT and CDR2 SNEGSKA (reference sequence). V lost 6 bases to trimming and J lost 9 bases; unmatched junction nucleotides: 19.

A remark on this clonotype: The junction does not match germline at one end; this may be a read error. CDR3 loop: CASSVRGDEGYGYNF. The CDR3 bases are TGCGCCAGCAGCGTGAGGGGGGACGAGGGTTACGGCTACAACTTC. The gene calls are TRBV5-1 and TRBJ1-2, with a tentative D call TRBD1 (6 bases). Germline assignment: CDR1 SGHRS and CDR2 YFSETQ. This CDR3 comprises 15 residues.

In the case of this clonotype: Mismatch with germline at one junction end may stem from a read error. The genes are TRBV12-3 or TRBV12-4 and TRBJ2-7, with D perhaps matching TRBD2 (6 bases). The CDR3 has 11 residues. The CDR3, as DNA: TGCGCCGGGGGTGGCGGGGAGAGGCAGTACTTC. Its protein is CAGGGGERQYF.

The genes are TRBV5-5 and TRBJ2-1; 7 nucleotides match TRBD1. CDR3 length equals 16 residues. Germline trimming cut 3 bases from V and 2 bases from J; bases unmatched to any gene: 8. In germline, CDR1 is SGHKS, CDR2 YYEKEE (reference sequence). The CDR3 nucleotides are TGTGCCAGCAGCTGGGGCACGAGGGGGCCCTACAATGAGCAGTTCTTC. Its translation is CASSWGTRGPYNEQFF. Filled out from reference TRBV5-5 and TRBJ2-1, the complete variable domain reads DAGVTQSPTHLIKTRGQQVTLRCSPISGHKSVSWYQQVLGQGPQFIFQYYEKEERGRGNFPDRFSARQFPNYSSELNVNALLLGDSALYLCASSWGTRGPYNEQFFGPGTRLTVL.

Only one count was recorded for this clonotype. The chain uses TRBV20-1 and TRBJ2-7; D may match TRBD1 or TRBD2 (5 bases each). CDR3 length: 14 residues. Between the trimmed V and J ends, which lost 8 bases and 3 bases, there was a span of 20 bases. The germline V gene has CDR1 DFQATT and CDR2 SNEGSKA (reference sequence). The DNA of the CDR3 is TGCAGTTCTGACGGCCCGGGGCAGTTCTACGAGCAGTACTTC. The encoded protein is CSSDGPGQFYEQYF.

A remark on this clonotype: The conserved final phenylalanine or tryptophan is absent from the CDR3, which likely points to a read error. The DNA is omitted, as the CDR3 cannot be located on it reliably, and the CDR3 follows TCRdb's listing. This chain joins TRBV20-1 and TRBJ1-5; the D segment call TRBD1 is taken from the table without a DNA check. The CDR3 extends over 13 residues, inclusive of both ends. Germline loops: CDR1 DFQATT, CDR2 SNEGSKA (reference sequence). CDR3 region: CSAGQGQRQPQKC.

On this clonotype itself: Because it lacks the conserved phenylalanine or tryptophan at the end, this CDR3 is likely a read error. Because the CDR3's place on the DNA is in doubt, the DNA is left out and the CDR3 is given as listed by TCRdb. The rearrangement uses TRBV10-3 and TRBJ2-5; the table's D call, TRBD1, was not checked against the DNA. CDR1 is ENHRY and CDR2 is SYGVKD in the germline V gene. From its first to its last residue, the CDR3 has 14 amino acids. CDR3 amino acids: CAISSERGGESRYL.

As regards this clonotype: The junction differs from germline at one of its ends, possibly a read error. This chain uses TRBV7-2 with TRBJ2-2; maybe TRBD1 (6 bases). Germline lookup yields CDR1 SGHTA and CDR2 FQGNSA. This CDR3 is built from 15 residues. The DNA of the CDR3 is TGTGCCAGCAGCCATCGTGGGGGACACACCGGGGAGCTGGTTTTT. Translation: CASSHRGGHTGELVF.

Concerning this clonotype itself: An end of the junction differs from the germline gene, which may be a read error. The chain has TRBV6-2 or TRBV6-3 and TRBJ1-1; the D is unclear. The CDR3 has 14 amino acids. Looked up from germline, CDR1 is MNHEY and CDR2 is SVGEGT. The CDR3 spells CASTLTGKNSEPLF. CDR3 nucleotide sequence: TGCGCCAGCACTCTCACCGGGAAGAACTCTGAACCCCTCTTT.

The chain uses TRBV18 and TRBJ1-2, with D possibly being TRBD1 (5 bases). V lost 7 bases, J lost 5 bases, and 17 bases lay in between. CDR3 size: 14 residues. Germline lookup yields CDR1 KGHSH and CDR2 LQKENI. CDR3 DNA sequence: TGTGCCAGCTTACCCGGGGACGTAAATTATGGCTACACCTTC. It codes for CASLPGDVNYGYTF. Supplemented by reference TRBV18 and TRBJ1-2, the full variable domain reads NAGVMQNPRHLVRRRGQEARLRCSPMKGHSHVYWYRQLPEEGLKFMVYLQKENIIDESGMPKERFSAEFPKEGPSILRIQQVVRGDSAAYFCASLPGDVNYGYTFGSGTRLTVV.

In regard to this clonotype: Mismatch with germline at one junction end may stem from a read error. The chain couples TRBV5-1 to TRBJ2-5; D may be TRBD1 or TRBD2 (5 bases each). This CDR3 comprises 13 residues. Germline assignment: CDR1 SGHRS and CDR2 YFSETQ. The CDR3, as DNA: TGCGCCAGCAGCGGGACGGGGTTGGAGACGCAGTACTTC. Its protein is CASSGTGLETQYF.

About this clonotype itself: An end of the junction differs from the germline gene, which may be a read error. V is TRBV5-1 and J is TRBJ2-7; D is possibly TRBD1 (6 bases). The CDR3 is 16 amino acids. The germline V gene encodes CDR1 SGHRS and CDR2 YFSETQ. The DNA of the CDR3 is TGCGCCAGCAGCCGAACCGCCGGGACAAAATCCTACGAGCAATACTTC. This translates into CASSRTAGTKSYEQYF. Complete variable domain (other parts from reference TRBV5-1 and TRBJ2-7): KAGVTQTPRYLIKTRGQQVTLSCSPISGHRSVSWYQQTPGQGLQFLFEYFSETQRNKGNFPGRFSGRQFSNSRSEMNVSTLELGDSALYLCASSRTAGTKSYEQYFGPGTRLTVT.

Regarding this clonotype: The conserved phenylalanine or tryptophan is not found at the CDR3 terminus, so this likely reflects a read error. The chain uses TRBV20-1 and TRBJ2-2, with TRBD1 matching over 7 bases. This CDR3 comprises 18 residues. From germline, CDR1 is DFQATT and CDR2 SNEGSKA (reference sequence). CDR3 sequence reads: CSARGGLDRTGGTGELFV. CDR3 bases: TGCAGTGCTAGAGGGGGCCTGGACAGGACAGGCGGCACCGGTGAGCTGTTTGTT.

A word on this clonotype: One end of the junction is discordant with germline, which a read error may explain. J is TRBJ2-7 and V is TRBV5-1; 11 nucleotides match TRBD2. The CDR3 has 16 amino acids. CDR1 and CDR2 (germline): SGHRS, YFSETQ. The CDR3 loop is CSSHPVTSGNYYEQYF. The DNA of the CDR3 is TGCTCCAGTCACCCTGTGACTAGCGGGAACTACTACGAGCAGTACTTC.

The gene calls are TRBV18 and TRBJ1-2, with 10 positions matching TRBD1. V lost 6 bases to trimming and J lost 9 bases; unmatched junction nucleotides: 10. The CDR3 has 14 amino acids. The V gene's germline CDR1 is KGHSH and CDR2 LQKENI. The CDR3 reads CASSSADRGTSYTF. The CDR3 nucleotides read TGTGCCAGCTCCTCCGCGGACAGGGGGACTAGCTACACCTTC.

About this clonotype itself: One end of the junction fails to match germline, which may point to a read error. V is TRBV29-1 and J is TRBJ2-1; 12 positions agree with TRBD1. The CDR3 has 16 amino acids. Per the germline V gene, CDR1 is SQVTM and CDR2 is ANQGSEA. The CDR3 nucleotides read TGCAGCGGGGCCCCCGGGACAGGGGGCTCCTACAATGACCAGTTCTTC. Translating gives CSGAPGTGGSYNDQFF.